The source of this T cell receptor (beta chain) is a study of blood T cell repertoires in COVID-19. The overall study: The United States, Italy and Spain supplied acute and convalescent COVID-19 samples.

J gave up 6 bases and V 2 bases, and 20 bases lay outside the gene matches. This CDR3 is 20 amino acids long. CDR1 and CDR2 (germline): KGHSH, LQKENI. Followed longitudinally, the Seattle patients had been enrolled during active infection. Study processing details: Researchers report that nucleated cell counts were estimated from reference gene primer amplification. Method: immunoSEQ multiplex PCR; TCRdb's copy keeps in-frame clones and lacks some. V and J calls and clone size are given by that table; D and trimming were obtained from the DNA. This table holds some 110,000 clones, 76% found once. What was sequenced was peripheral blood. The clonotype was recovered from an older man with COVID-19, enrolled during active disease. The chain links TRBV18 to TRBJ2-1; 9 positions agree with TRBD2. This CDR3 is CASSPVFGATTGTSINEQFF. CDR3 coding DNA: TGTGCCAGCTCACCAGTGTTCGGGGCAACGACCGGGACTAGCATCAATGAGCAGTTCTTC.